A single T cell receptor beta chain is shown here with its context. Its antigen specificity is not known. The sample holds no much larger clone one base away, and base qualities are not on file. Its CDR3 holds 14 amino acids, cysteine through phenylalanine. Just the 42-base CDR3 DNA is kept, in frame starting at base 1. Deletion took 5 bases off V and 3 bases off J, with a span of 13 bases between the germline ends. CDR1 and CDR2, looked up from the germline V gene, are LGHNT and FRNRAP. Donors were healthy HIV-negative adults with no recently reported acute infections or vaccinations. Only Caucasian adults living in Nashville, Tennessee, USA were represented among the donors. CD4+ T cells were enriched through magnetic negative selection, after which naive cells were positively selected on CD45RA and the remaining negative fraction served as the memory subset. Blood was collected by leukapheresis, and PBMCs were isolated by Ficoll-Histopaque density gradient centrifugation and then cryopreserved in liquid nitrogen vapor phase. Analytical flow cytometry was used to check the purity and quantity of each magnetically sorted T cell population. Genomic DNA was isolated from every sorted fraction and measured by UV absorbance on a Nanodrop 2000c.

TCR CDR3 regions were amplified from genomic DNA by multiplex PCR using the deep immunoSEQ assay. For each cell subset, the extracted genomic DNA was distributed evenly across all wells of several immunoSEQ 96-well plates, and each plate served as one replicate. Each replicate PCR for sorted subsets received around 210 ng genomic DNA, equal to some 32,000 T cell genomes. Purified libraries were measured with a Qubit 3.0 fluorometer, size-checked on a Bioanalyzer 2100, and measured again with the KAPA Library Quantification kit. A separate single-read 150-cycle Illumina NextSeq 550 flow cell was used to sequence each immunoSEQ 96-well plate. The authors' pipeline ran thus. Because the immunoSEQ output included only junctional sequences and no quality scores, the filtering could not be the same as the filtering used for full-length reads. To assign V/J genes and CDR3, sequences were annotated against IMGT germline references using PyIR, a Python wrapper for IgBLAST v1.9. Any read was removed if the V/J assignment was weak (E-value above 1e-6), the CDR3 was missing, or the read contained stop codons, out-of-frame junctions, or ambiguous translated residues. V3J clonotypes were defined by identical inferred V gene, J gene, and CDR3 amino acid sequence. The percentage overlap between two repertoires was calculated by dividing the number of shared unique clonotypes by the size of the smaller repertoire. Richness of each repertoire was evaluated using RTK rarefaction, the Chao1 estimator, and Recon v2.1 estimates of unobserved clonotypes. Generation probabilities for all TCRbeta clonotypes obtained by the gDNA method from several donors were computed using OLGA. TCRdb limited this immuneACCESS table to in-frame rearrangements with V and J called. A share of clones is missing; checked studies link under half to unresolved V genes, and the rest is unexplained. The V and J calls and clone size were taken over from that table, and D and trimming were inferred from the DNA. Present in this sample are about 1.1 million clones, approximately 78% of which were seen just once. Roughly 0.55% of the sample lies in the top ten.

The data are from a study of shared clonotypes between healthy human individuals (dated by TCRdb to about 2020). With regard to the full study: The cohort comprised a couple of women and three men aged 18 to 49 years. For each donor, CD4 naive and CD4 memory were each run on three plates, CD8 naive on two plates, and CD8 memory on one plate. Between about 0.8 and 9.5 billion PBMCs per donor were obtained by leukapheresis. To increase sequencing depth and limit assay-specific biases, different laboratories used diverse techniques to prepare libraries and sequence TCR repertoires. The study deeply sequenced blood TCR repertoires of five healthy adults to estimate repertoire size and the extent of clonotype sharing between individuals.

Summary of the overall study and its limitations: Pairwise subsampling indicated that sequencing depth was expected to affect the degree of clonotype sharing among donors. Because the study included only a small number of donors, the genetic and exposure-history diversity represented was limited. Compared with non-shared clonotypes, clonotypes shared by all four sorted-subset donors had higher generation probabilities. Across a few donors, about 4.5% of naive CD4, approximately 4% of naive CD8, 2.3% of memory CD4, and over 0.35% of memory CD8 clonotypes were shared. Sampling was restricted to blood, and TCR repertoires in tissue are likely to differ from TCR repertoires in blood. Incomplete sequencing was indicated by rarefaction of sorted-subset datasets, despite the large sequencing depth. Naive subsets generally had larger estimated clonotype richness than memory subsets.

The sequence was collected from a man younger than 35 in good health. Some clones in this sample may be carry-over from other donors' samples. The chain links TRBV12-5 with TRBJ1-2; matching of 6 bases hints at TRBD1 as the D gene. The sample comprised memory CD4+ T cells from PBMCs. The cell subset or site label corresponds to: CD45RA-negative fraction. The DNA is as follows: TGTGCTAGTGGTCAGGACTACAGGGACTATGGCTACACCTTC. The resulting protein is CASGQDYRDYGYTF. With the portions outside the CDR3 filled from the reference TRBV12-5 and TRBJ1-2 genes, the complete variable region becomes DARVTQTPRHKVTEMGQEVTMRCQPILGHNTVFWYRQTMMQGLELLAYFRNRAPLDDSGMPKDRFSAEMPDATLATLKIQPSEPRDSAVYFCASGQDYRDYGYTFGSGTRLTVV.